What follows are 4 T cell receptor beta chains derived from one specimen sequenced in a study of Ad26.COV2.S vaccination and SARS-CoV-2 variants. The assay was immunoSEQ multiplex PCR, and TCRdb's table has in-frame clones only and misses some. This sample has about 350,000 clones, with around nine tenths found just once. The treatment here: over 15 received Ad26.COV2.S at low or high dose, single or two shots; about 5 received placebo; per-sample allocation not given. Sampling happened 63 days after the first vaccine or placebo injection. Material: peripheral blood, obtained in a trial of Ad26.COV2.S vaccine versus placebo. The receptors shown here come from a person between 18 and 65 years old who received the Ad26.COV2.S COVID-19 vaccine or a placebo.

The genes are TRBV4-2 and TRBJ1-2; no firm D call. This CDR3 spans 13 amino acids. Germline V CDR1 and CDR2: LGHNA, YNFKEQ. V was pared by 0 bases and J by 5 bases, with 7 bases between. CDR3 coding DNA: TGTGCCAGCAGCCAAGACTGGGGTTATGGCTACACCTTC. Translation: CASSQDWGYGYTF.

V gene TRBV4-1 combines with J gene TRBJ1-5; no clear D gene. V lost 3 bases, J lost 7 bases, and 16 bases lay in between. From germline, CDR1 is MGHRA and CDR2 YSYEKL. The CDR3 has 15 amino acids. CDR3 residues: CASSHTGLPGQPQHF. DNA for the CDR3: TGCGCCAGCAGCCATACCGGACTGCCCGGGCAGCCCCAGCATTTT.

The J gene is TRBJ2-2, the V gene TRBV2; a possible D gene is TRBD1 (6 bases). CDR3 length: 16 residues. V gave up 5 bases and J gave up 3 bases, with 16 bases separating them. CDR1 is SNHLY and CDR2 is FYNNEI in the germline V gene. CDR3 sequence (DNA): TGTGCCAGCAGTACAAACAGGGAAAGATACACCGGGGAGCTGTTTTTT. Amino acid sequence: CASSTNRERYTGELFF. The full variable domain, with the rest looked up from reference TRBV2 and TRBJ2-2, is EPEVTQTPSHQVTQMGQEVILRCVPISNHLYFYWYRQILGQKVEFLVSFYNNEISEKSEIFDDQFSVERPDGSNFTLKIRSTKLEDSAMYFCASSTNRERYTGELFFGEGSRLTVL.

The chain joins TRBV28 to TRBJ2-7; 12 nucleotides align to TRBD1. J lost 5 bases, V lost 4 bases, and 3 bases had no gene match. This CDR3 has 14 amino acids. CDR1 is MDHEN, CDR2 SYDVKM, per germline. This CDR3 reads CASSSGTGGHEQYF. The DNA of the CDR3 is TGTGCCAGCAGTTCCGGGACAGGGGGCCACGAGCAGTACTTC.